This T cell receptor beta chain appears in the sequencing data of a study of cytomegalovirus exposure and HLA in healthy donors. Study findings and constraints: Accounts indicate the classifier identified cytomegalovirus status with strong specificity and sensitivity. Altogether, 150 or so TCR beta chains were recorded as cytomegalovirus-associated.

About this clone: Its antigen is currently unknown.

V lost 2 bases, J lost 7 bases, and 14 bases lay in between. The germline V gene has CDR1 GTSNPN and CDR2 SVGIG (reference sequence). The CDR3 is made up of 13 amino acids. TCRdb's table, derived via immunoSEQ multiplex PCR, lists solely in-frame clones and lacks some. Here the sample spans under 150,000 clones, around 88% being singletons. V usage is TRBV30 and J usage is TRBJ1-2; D is ambiguous. The specimen was PBMCs. This TCR came from a woman between 18 and 29 years old in good health and CMV-seropositive. The CDR3 coding sequence is TGTGCCTGGAGTCCCGTGAGGGTCGGTGGCTACACCTTC. This encodes CAWSPVRVGGYTF.